These T cell receptor beta chains were read from a single sample in a study of T-cell reconstitution after alpha-beta-depleted transplantation in children. TCRdb reanalysed the PCR reads using MiXCR and keeps one entry per CDR3 protein. In the table there are roughly 220,000 distinct CDR3 sequences, 9.7% of which are singletons. The sample consisted of PBMCs from the stem cell graft donor, taken from the stem cell graft. The receptors here all came from a human donor who donated a stem cell graft to a child with SCID. Each CDR3 is given with its conserved first and last residue. D genes are given only for firm matches. Where a row states a size, it is once, few, many or the class of an expanded clone; other rows omit it.

v_call	j_call	clone_size	d_call	cdr3_aa	cdr3_nt
TRBV5-1	TRBJ2-2	many	TRBD1	CASRPGTGWTTGELFF	TGCGCCAGCAGACCCGGGACAGGGTGGACCACCGGGGAGCTGTTTTTT
TRBV2	TRBJ2-5	many	NA	CASSGLAWGTQYF	TGTGCCAGCAGTGGGCTAGCCTGGGGGACCCAGTACTTC
TRBV20-1	TRBJ2-1	many	TRBD1	CSASRIRDRGEQFF	TGCAGTGCTAGTAGAATCCGGGACAGGGGTGAGCAGTTCTTC
TRBV5-5	TRBJ1-1	NA	NA	CASSFGSYTEAFF	TGTGCCAGCAGCTTCGGGTCTTACACTGAAGCTTTCTTT
TRBV5-1	TRBJ2-1	many	TRBD2	CASSTTSGGEGAYNEQFF	TGCGCCAGCAGCACGACTAGCGGGGGGGAGGGGGCTTACAATGAGCAGTTCTTC
TRBV20-1	TRBJ1-4	many	TRBD1	CSARVSTGTGGYEKLFF	TGCAGTGCTAGAGTCTCTACCGGGACAGGGGGGTACGAAAAACTGTTTTTT
TRBV3-1	TRBJ1-6	many	NA	CASSLGRDSPLHF	TGTGCCAGCAGCCTCGGACGGGATTCACCCCTCCACTTT
TRBV29-1	TRBJ2-4	many	NA	CSVGIKNIQYF	TGCAGCGTTGGTATTAAAAACATTCAGTACTTC
TRBV6-5	TRBJ1-5	many	TRBD1	CASSYGTGFQPQHF	TGTGCCAGCAGTTATGGGACAGGTTTCCAGCCCCAGCATTTT
TRBV25-1	TRBJ2-2	many	TRBD2	CASSRGGALRNTGELFF	TGTGCCAGCAGCCGGGGGGGCGCATTAAGGAACACCGGGGAGCTGTTTTTT
TRBV12-3/TRBV12-4	TRBJ2-7	many	TRBD1	CASSFGTGVNEQYF	TGTGCCAGCAGTTTTGGGACAGGGGTGAACGAGCAGTACTTC
TRBV5-1	TRBJ1-2	many	TRBD1	CASSLGQGAYYGYTF	TGCGCCAGCAGCTTGGGACAGGGGGCTTACTATGGCTACACCTTC
TRBV29-1	TRBJ2-1	many	TRBD2	CSVEVGRDEQFF	TGCAGCGTTGAAGTGGGGAGGGATGAGCAGTTCTTC
TRBV20-1	TRBJ2-7	many	NA	CSASGARDSYEQYF	TGCAGTGCTAGCGGGGCCAGGGACTCCTACGAGCAGTACTTC
TRBV4-2	TRBJ1-3	NA	NA	CASSHSRREGGYSGNTIYF	TGTGCCAGCAGCCACTCCCGGAGGGAGGGAGGATACTCTGGAAACACCATATATTTT
TRBV24-1	TRBJ2-7	many	NA	CATSDPLSYEQYF	TGTGCCACCAGTGATCCTCTCTCCTACGAGCAGTACTTC
TRBV7-9	TRBJ2-3	many	NA	CASSLSLGTDTQYF	TGTGCCAGCAGCTTAAGCCTCGGAACAGATACGCAGTATTTT
TRBV20-1	TRBJ1-6	NA	NA	CSARDGQQDNSPLHF	TGCAGTGCTAGAGATGGCCAGCAAGATAATTCACCCCTCCACTTT
TRBV6-1	TRBJ1-5	many	NA	CASSEDAGWQPQHF	TGTGCCAGCAGTGAAGACGCGGGTTGGCAGCCCCAGCATTTT
TRBV10-3	TRBJ1-5	many	NA	CAISVEGNQPQHF	TGTGCCATCAGTGTCGAAGGAAATCAGCCCCAGCATTTT
TRBV6-5	TRBJ2-7	many	NA	CASSYSGMEGAEQYF	TGTGCCAGCAGTTACAGTGGTATGGAAGGGGCCGAGCAGTACTTC
TRBV28	TRBJ2-7	NA	NA	CASRSGQPCEQYF	TGTGCCAGCAGATCCGGACAGCCCTGCGAGCAGTACTTC
TRBV12-3/TRBV12-4	TRBJ1-3	many	NA	CASSFDVPSGNTIYF	TGTGCCAGCAGTTTCGACGTCCCCTCTGGAAACACCATATATTTT
TRBV11-1	TRBJ2-7	many	NA	CASSSRDTTYEQYF	TGTGCCAGCAGCTCCCGGGACACCACCTACGAGCAGTACTTC
TRBV12-3/TRBV12-4	TRBJ1-1	few	NA	CASSLARDIWNTEAFF	TGTGCCAGCAGTTTAGCCAGGGACATTTGGAACACTGAAGCTTTCTTT
TRBV7-2	TRBJ2-7	many	NA	CASSSPRGSLRYEQYF	TGTGCCAGCAGCTCTCCACGGGGGTCCCTTCGCTACGAGCAGTACTTC
TRBV5-8	TRBJ2-3	many	TRBD1	CASSTGTGVADTQYF	TGTGCCAGCAGCACCGGGACAGGGGTTGCAGATACGCAGTATTTT
TRBV18	TRBJ1-5	many	NA	CASSKQGPQHF	TGTGCCAGCTCAAAACAGGGACCCCAGCATTTT
TRBV20-1	TRBJ1-2	many	NA	CSARDDRTYGYTF	TGCAGTGCTAGAGATGACAGGACCTATGGCTACACCTTC
TRBV5-6	TRBJ2-3	many	TRBD1	CASSFSGDRGHDTQYF	TGTGCCAGCAGCTTTTCCGGAGACAGGGGGCATGATACGCAGTATTTT
TRBV5-1	TRBJ2-3	many	NA	CASSFNGASTDTQYF	TGCGCCAGCAGCTTTAACGGGGCTAGCACAGATACGCAGTATTTT
TRBV28	TRBJ1-1	many	NA	CASKGGLNTEAFF	TGTGCCAGCAAGGGGGGGTTAAACACTGAAGCTTTCTTT
TRBV5-1	TRBJ2-7	many	TRBD1	CASSLFEGAEQYF	TGCGCCAGCAGCTTGTTTGAGGGGGCCGAGCAGTACTTC
TRBV7-7	TRBJ2-3	many	TRBD1	CASSKTLTGRGISDTQYF	TGTGCCAGCAGCAAAACCCTGACAGGGAGAGGTATATCAGATACGCAGTATTTT
TRBV3-1	TRBJ1-1	many	NA	CASSQDSWGTEAFF	TGTGCCAGCAGCCAAGATTCCTGGGGCACTGAAGCTTTCTTT
TRBV5-1	TRBJ1-2	NA	NA	CASSPDSSGYGYTF	TGCGCCAGCAGTCCCGACAGCTCCGGCTATGGCTACACCTTC